This TCR beta chain was recorded in a study of T cells expressing NK-cell markers (dated by TCRdb to between 2020 and 2021). Background for the entire study: About 8 donors provided sorted CD3+CD56+NKG2C+, CD3+CD56+NKG2C- and CD3+CD56-NKG2C+ T-cell subsets, whose TCR beta-chain repertoires were profiled. Among the eight sequenced donors, seven were HCMV-seropositive and one was HCMV-seronegative. The study sequenced eight donors, all healthy volunteers chosen at random: three men and five women. Illumina HiSeq 2000/2500, MiSeq or NextSeq was used to sequence libraries as 2 x 150 bp reads.

The reads were generated on an Illumina HiSeq 2000. 5'RACE template switching, by which a universal primer site and unique molecular identifiers were added, was used to make TCR beta cDNA libraries. Priming for cDNA synthesis came from the TCR beta constant segment, and two successive PCR amplification steps followed. Turning to the authors' computational methods: MIGEC handled demultiplexing of the reads and grouping by UMI, while MiTCR was used to assemble and quantify clonotypes. To exclude erroneous sequences, any TCR cDNA sequence not supported by at least two reads was discarded. The tcR package was used for downstream repertoire analysis, and clonotypes were matched across fractions by CDR3 nucleotide sequence plus V segment. VDJmatch was used to annotate antigen specificity against VDJdb, with one amino acid substitution in CDR3 allowed. Following TCRdb reprocessing, every CDR3 protein sequence forms one entry, and DNA is not provided. The V and J calls reflect TCRdb's pipeline rather than the authors' work. The sample's clone listing holds hundreds of thousands of distinct CDR3 sequences. The leading ten clones occupy around 4.3% of the sample.

Inclusive of the bounding cysteine and phenylalanine, the CDR3 is 13 residues long. Only the protein is available. The germline V gene yields LGHNA for CDR1 and YNFKEQ for CDR2. Comments on this clonotype: The antigen it recognizes is unknown.

To determine HCMV serostatus, a commercial ELISA kit was used to detect HCMV-specific IgG in serum. Ficoll density gradient centrifugation was used to isolate peripheral blood mononuclear cells from blood. The study at large found these results: Those dominant clonotypes were again the most abundant among CD3+CD56-NKG2C+ cells in a few donors, at about 28.3-60.1%. In roughly 6 donors, the dominant CD3+CD56+NKG2C+ clonotypes ranked among the top 10 CD8+ clonotypes, making up about 1.0-8% of CD8+ T cells. It remained unclear whether the expanded NKG2C-expressing T cell clones were specific for HCMV antigens.

Sequencing used blood T cells: a sorted CD56 or NKG2C T cell subset, CD4+ or CD8+ T cells, or bulk PBMC T cells (not recorded which). The TCR was taken from a woman aged 18 to 75 in good health. The chain is assembled from TRBV4-2 and TRBJ2-1. CDR3 region: CASSQDLWNEQFF.